What follows describes a single T cell receptor beta chain. The read stops 3 residues short of the end of the CDR3; the missing end is completed from the germline J gene. This sample was taken from a study of T cells in women clearing cervical HPV infection. J was trimmed by 3 bases and V by 2 bases; bases with no gene match: 2. The CDR3 sequence is 13 residues long. Germline loops: CDR1 DFQATT, CDR2 SNEGSKA (reference sequence). Here immunoSEQ multiplex PCR was the method, and the copy in TCRdb shows in-frame clones only, minus some. This sample's table has 15,000 to 20,000 clones. The clonotype was recovered from a woman between 18 and 70 years old with a cervical HPV16 infection that either progressed to CIN3+ or cleared (not recorded which). The sequencing input was blood buffy coat. The chain combines TRBV20-1 with TRBJ2-7, with 9 bases aligning to TRBD2. This chain's CDR3 is CSARLAGFYEQYF. The DNA read from the CDR3 is TGCAGTGCTAGACTAGCGGGATTCTACGAG.